Below, 17 T cell receptor beta chains from the same sample are listed, as sequenced in a study of T cells in Graves' hyperthyroidism and ophthalmopathy. Researchers took RNA transcripts and amplified the TCR beta CDR3 regions from them. Researchers ran a first-round RT-PCR on the TCR CDR3 using the HTBI primer set. TCRdb processed the multiplex PCR reads anew with MiXCR; each CDR3 protein has one entry. The table lists roughly 500,000 distinct CDR3 sequences, 20% to 25% of them singletons, with about 53% in the top ten. The specimen sequenced was blood. The origin of the receptors is a woman in her seventies with Graves' ophthalmopathy.

This clonotype was seen only a few times. This sequence joins TRBV27 and TRBJ2-7; tentative D call: TRBD1 (5 bases). Germline CDR1 reads MNHEY; CDR2 reads SMNVEV (reference sequence). This CDR3 comprises 14 residues. V lost 5 bases and J lost 3, with 14 bases in between. CDR3 amino acids: CASSLRVEFYEQYF. The CDR3 nucleotides read TGTGCCAGCAGTCTCAGGGTCGAGTTCTACGAGCAGTACTTC.

The rearrangement uses TRBV24-1 and TRBJ2-1, with TRBD2 as a possible D gene (6 bases). This CDR3 contains 14 residues. V dropped 0 bases and J dropped 8 bases, with 10 bases sitting between them. Germline values: CDR1 KGHDR, CDR2 SFDVKD. CDR3 nucleotide sequence: TGTGCCACCAGTGATTTGCGGGGGTTTGATGAGCAGTTCTTC. It codes for CATSDLRGFDEQFF.

The genes are TRBV20-1 and TRBJ2-7; 8 nucleotides agree with TRBD2. The CDR3 is made up of 13 amino acids. V lost 8 bases to trimming and J lost 1 base; unmatched junction nucleotides: 7. Germline CDR1 reads DFQATT; CDR2 reads SNEGSKA (reference sequence). The CDR3 is CSPGTRSSYEQYF. DNA for the CDR3: TGCAGTCCGGGGACTAGGAGTTCCTACGAGCAGTACTTC.

This clonotype was observed a few times. The chain joins TRBV2 to TRBJ2-6; D uncertain. CDR3 size: 17 residues. CDR1 and CDR2 (germline): SNHLY, FYNNEI. The V end lost 1 base, the J end lost 3 bases, and 13 bases lay between the germline ends. The CDR3 nucleotides are TGTGCCAGCAGTGAAGGGCAGTGGCTTAATGGGGCCAACGTCCTGACTTTC. Translation: CASSEGQWLNGANVLTF.

This clonotype appeared a few times. The rearrangement joins TRBV20-1 to TRBJ1-1; D unresolved. The CDR3 is 15 residues long. V was shortened by 1 base and J by 1 base, with 13 bases between the two germline ends. CDR1 DFQATT and CDR2 SNEGSKA come from the germline V gene (reference sequence). CDR3 sequence (DNA): TGCAGTGCTAGAGGAAGCTTTGACAAGAACACTGAAGCTTTCTTT. Translation gives CSARGSFDKNTEAFF.

This clonotype appeared a few times. DNA for the CDR3: TGCGCCAGCAGCCAAGGTACGGTTGTGGGCGAGCAGTACTTC. Translating gives CASSQGTVVGEQYF. The chain has TRBV4-1 and TRBJ2-7; D not certain. The V end was cut by 1 base, the J end by 6 bases, with 13 bases between. Germline CDR1 MGHRA, CDR2 YSYEKL. The CDR3 runs 14 residues.

This clonotype was found many times. The genes are TRBV5-1 and TRBJ1-1; D ambiguous. The CDR3 loop spans 13 amino acids. Germline V gives CDR1 SGHRS, CDR2 YFSETQ. Trimming removed 4 bases at V and 1 base at J, with 8 bases between. CDR3 amino acids: CASSPAGNTEAFF. CDR3 coding DNA: TGCGCCAGCAGCCCCGCGGGGAACACTGAAGCTTTCTTT.

This chain joins TRBV28 and TRBJ1-5; no definite D call. This CDR3 region has 13 residues. Trimming stripped 6 bases from V and 6 bases from J, with 12 bases between. Germline V gene lookup returns CDR1 MDHEN and CDR2 SYDVKM. The CDR3 sequence: CASSPNPVQPQHF. The CDR3 region has the DNA TGTGCCAGCAGCCCAAACCCGGTTCAGCCCCAGCATTTT.

A remark on this clonotype: One end of the junction fails to match germline, which may point to a read error. This sequence joins TRBV5-5 and TRBJ2-1, with D perhaps TRBD2 (5 bases). The CDR3 extends over 15 amino acids. CDR1 and CDR2 from the germline V gene are SGHKS and YYEKEE (reference sequence). The CDR3 DNA is TGTGCCAGCACCCCGAGCGGACCCATCTACAATGGGCAGTTCTTC. It is translated as CASTPSGPIYNGQFF.

This chain links TRBV29-1 with TRBJ2-1; no clear D. The V end was cut by 5 bases, the J end by 0 bases, with 5 bases between. The CDR3 totals 12 residues. Germline V gives CDR1 SQVTM, CDR2 ANQGSEA. The CDR3 is CSVRSSYNEQFF. The CDR3 coding sequence is TGCAGCGTTAGGAGCTCCTACAATGAGCAGTTCTTC.

This clonotype appeared a few times. V is TRBV29-1 and J is TRBJ2-5; D is ambiguous. The CDR3 is 11 residues long. Germline loops: CDR1 SQVTM, CDR2 ANQGSEA. V lost 5 bases, J lost 5 bases, and 9 bases lay in between. The CDR3 protein is CSVSAKETQYF. CDR3 bases: TGCAGCGTTTCCGCAAAGGAGACCCAGTACTTC.

The chain employs TRBV28 and TRBJ2-5; 14 bases are a match to TRBD2. Per the germline V gene, CDR1 is MDHEN and CDR2 is SYDVKM. V gave up 6 bases and J gave up 13 bases; unmatched junction bases: 10. The CDR3 length is 14 residues. The DNA of the CDR3 is TGTGCCAGCAGGGGACCGGGACTAGCGGGAGAGGGGTACTTC. Protein: CASRGPGLAGEGYF.

The chain couples TRBV12-3 or TRBV12-4 to TRBJ2-3; TRBD2 aligns across 9 bases. V lost 0 bases, J lost 6 bases, and 13 bases stayed unmatched. The CDR3 has 18 amino acids. The CDR3 bases are TGTGCCAGCAGTTTAGCTAGGGTTAGCGGGACTAGCTCGGATACGCAGTATTTT. This gives the protein CASSLARVSGTSSDTQYF.

This clonotype has only one observation. As DNA, the CDR3 is TGCGCCAGCACCGGGACTAGCGGGAGCCTTCTTAACACCGGGGAGCTGTTTTTT. This translates into CASTGTSGSLLNTGELFF. The chain couples TRBV10-2 to TRBJ2-2, with 14 positions matching TRBD2. There are 18 residues in the CDR3. Germline CDR1 and CDR2: WSHSY and SAAADI. Trimming at V came to 7 bases and at J to 2 bases, leaving 9 bases not matched to a gene.

This clonotype was counted ten times or more. The rearrangement links TRBV27 to TRBJ2-1; TRBD2 matches 15 bases. CDR3 length: 15 residues. CDR1 and CDR2 from the germline V gene are MNHEY and SMNVEV (reference sequence). The V gene end was trimmed by 10 bases and the J gene end by 8 bases; junction bases not matched to a gene: 9. The CDR3 DNA reads TGTGCCATCTCAAGGACTAGCGGGAGGGCCCATGAGCAGTTCTTC. Protein sequence: CAISRTSGRAHEQFF.

This clonotype was observed a handful of times. For the CDR3, the DNA is TGTGCCAGCAGTGACGGACAGGAGGCTAATGAAAAACTGTTTTTT. Translation: CASSDGQEANEKLFF. The chain joins TRBV12-3 or TRBV12-4 to TRBJ1-4; 7 nucleotides line up with TRBD1. The trim removed 5 bases at V and 3 bases at J, leaving 6 bases unmatched. This CDR3 contains 15 residues.

In this sample, this clonotype turned up many times. The J gene is TRBJ2-1, the V gene TRBV6-1; 7 bases map to TRBD2. The CDR3 contains 15 residues. Looked up from germline, CDR1 is MNHNS and CDR2 is SASEGT. V shed 7 bases and J 3 bases; nucleotides not matched to a gene: 9. The CDR3 DNA reads as TGTGCCAGCATTCCCACGGGCGGGAGCTACAATGAGCAGTTCTTC. It is translated as CASIPTGGSYNEQFF.